This TCR beta chain was sequenced in a study of T cell repertoires in cytomegalovirus infection. Study overall: CMV infection and matching HLA type were both indicated by public TCR beta signatures. Study-level results: Accumulated public TCR beta family frequency recognized individuals carrying CMV together with the relevant HLA. HLA-C-restricted CMV clonotypes gave the most frequent clonotype in two of eight donors.

Germline lookup yields CDR1 SNHLY and CDR2 FYNNEI. V lost 4 bases to trimming and J lost 7 bases, with 13 bases between them. The CDR3 totals 13 residues. As to this clonotype: The antigen is undetermined.

A single record per CDR3 protein comes from TCRdb applying MiXCR to the reads. Here the sample spans approximately 320,000 distinct CDR3 sequences, around 9.5% being singletons. This chain uses TRBV2 with TRBJ1-1; TRBD1 is a possible D gene (5 bases). The sequence came from a human donor in good health (CMV status not recorded). Some clones in this sample may be carry-over from other donors' samples. The sequencing input was PBMCs. Here the CDR3 DNA reads TGTGCCAGCAGTGGGGGCGACAGCAGTGAAGCTTTCTTT. This sequence encodes CASSGGDSSEAFF.